This TCR beta chain emerged from a study of OX40 agonist ivuxolimab in advanced cancers. Study-wide context: Patients were given ivuxolimab, an antibody that agonizes OX40 (CD134). People in dose escalation had one of these cancers: hepatocellular carcinoma, melanoma, renal cell or head and neck cancer. Study-wide results and limits: No determination was made of the antigen specificity of the expanded peripheral T cells. The study found among the lowest clonal expansion in partial responders at 0.1-3.0 mg/kg.

Here immunoSEQ multiplex PCR was the method, and the copy in TCRdb shows in-frame clones only, minus some. The sample yields some 150,000 clones, 75% to 95% seen once. Per germline, CDR1 SGHDT and CDR2 YYEEEE. The CDR3 covers 17 residues. With respect to this clone: Its antigen is still unknown. A junction end diverges from the germline sequence, so it may reflect a read error.

The material sequenced was CD4+ or CD8+ T cells sorted from blood, taken in a trial of the OX40 agonist ivuxolimab. The clonotype originates from an adult with an advanced solid tumor such as melanoma, head and neck, liver or kidney cancer. The gene calls are TRBV5-6 and TRBJ2-6; D remains unclear. The CDR3 region is CASSVCNITKSGQRPDF. In nucleotides, the CDR3 is TGTGCCAGCTCTGTCTGCAATATCACAAAGTCGGGCCAACGTCCTGACTTC.